This T cell receptor beta chain was profiled in a study of identical twins. Study conclusions and caveats: Memory repertoires showed no such pattern, whereas abundant cord blood beta clonotypes carried fewer insertions.

Each CDR3 protein is one row after TCRdb ran MiXCR on the 5' RACE reads. The table lists about 260,000 distinct CDR3 sequences, about 7.3% of them singletons. This clonotype was detected ten times or more. Antigen unknown. CDR1 is LGHNA, CDR2 YNFKEQ, per germline. Trimming left V 4 bases short and J 3 bases short, with 12 bases between. CDR3 size: 14 residues. This same sample was also taken into another study, of yellow fever vaccine responses in identical twins.

The V and J genes are TRBV4-2 and TRBJ2-5; no clear D. Sequences were obtained from memory (CD45RO+) T cells sorted from blood. The sequence came from a young woman in good health. The CDR3 is CASSRAAVEETQYF. The CDR3 DNA reads TGTGCCAGCAGCCGAGCTGCAGTGGAAGAGACCCAGTACTTC.